This TCR beta chain was retrieved from a study of blood T cell repertoires in COVID-19 (dated by TCRdb to the early 2020s). About the study as a whole: The collaborator samples originated in the United States, Italy and Spain and spanned the acute and convalescent phases of COVID-19. The material from the prospective study consisted of cDNA or gDNA derived from T cells, B-cell-depleted T cells, or PBMCs. The dataset comprised deeply sampled blood TCRbeta repertoires from subjects exposed to, actively infected with, or recovered from COVID-19. The repertoires were released in a freely available public database meant as a resource for research on the immune response to SARS-CoV-2. The samples were drawn from the first 160 participants of the ongoing ImmuneRACE study and from some 1,300 subjects provided by 6 global collaborators. A de-identified subject ID, COVID-19 status, age in years and sex were almost always included in the sample metadata. Where HLA class I and class II types were available, the types were taken from metadata supplied by the sample provider, not from assay-based typing.

Each collaborating institution followed its own protocols to collect whole blood in K2EDTA tubes. For TCRbeta analysis, collaborators shipped samples in one of three forms: frozen whole blood, isolated PBMCs, or DNA extracted from either of those sample types. TCRbeta CDR3 regions were amplified from genomic DNA using the immunoSEQ Assay, a bias-controlled multiplex PCR. In the source study's methods: Within the assay, amplification of reference gene primers was used to estimate how many nucleated cells each sample contained. To quantify the absolute abundance of each unique TCRbeta CDR3 rearrangement, sequence reads were collapsed and filtered. For each sample, productive Simpson clonality was calculated by taking the square root of Simpson's diversity index across productive rearrangements. This immuneACCESS table, as held by TCRdb, lists in-frame sequences with V and J called but not all clones. Of the missing ones, under half trace to an unresolved V gene in checked studies; the others have no known cause. V, J and clone size were drawn from that table, and D and trimming were deduced from the DNA. The sample table shows around 40,000 clones, and about 90% are seen once. The ten largest clones represent about 25% of the sample.

For CDR1 and CDR2, the germline V gene (reference sequence) lists MNHNY and SVGAGI. The CDR3, from cysteine to phenylalanine, totals 13 residues. This entry keeps only the CDR3 DNA: 39 bases, framed from base 1. V and J are truncated by 8 bases and 7 bases respectively, leaving an intervening sequence of 15 bases. Comment on this clone: No antigen is known for it. Per-base quality was not reported, and no clone a single base away is much larger than it.

Summary of the overall study and its limitations: The quantity of clinical and demographic metadata differed by source and by participant and was supplied without curation.

The V and J genes are TRBV6-6 and TRBJ2-1; TRBD2 is possibly the D segment (6 matching bases). The sequence was collected from a man aged 50 or older with active or convalescent COVID-19. What was sequenced was peripheral blood. CDR3 protein: CASLATRWNEQFF. The DNA sequence is given as TGTGCCAGCTTGGCGACTAGATGGAATGAGCAGTTCTTC.